The text below deals with one T cell receptor (beta chain). The junction departs from the called germline gene at one end, perhaps through a read error. Samples came from patients with localized non-small cell lung adenocarcinoma. This sample was included in a study of CD4 and CD8 cells across lung adenocarcinoma regions. A single record per CDR3 protein comes from TCRdb applying MiXCR to the PCR reads. The data show 8,200 or so distinct CDR3 sequences, 45% to 60% seen once. Germline values: CDR1 ENHRY, CDR2 SYGVKD. CDR3 length: 13 amino acids. The sequence was obtained from a female donor with lung adenocarcinoma. The CD4 and CD8 labels of this study may be unreliable. The sample comprised CD8+ T cells from the center of a lung tumor. The rearrangement uses TRBV10-3 and TRBJ2-4, with D perhaps being TRBD1 or TRBD2 (6 bases each). For the CDR3, the DNA is TGTGCCTCGGGGACGGGGGCCAAAGATACGCAGTATTTC. Translated: CASGTGAKDTQYF.